These 26 T cell receptor beta chains were all obtained from the same sample, sequenced in a study of human T cells and chemical hapten exposure. Time point described: patch test 1, 2 weeks after DPC sensitization. Treatment: therapeutic diphenylcyclopropenone sensitization with weekly scalp DPC. One entry per CDR3 protein results from TCRdb running MiXCR on the RACE reads. The sample records around 120,000 distinct CDR3 sequences, 11% being singletons. The sample here was whole blood, taken in connection with sensitization to the hapten diphenylcyclopropenone (DPC). The receptors were gathered from a woman in her 40s with alopecia areata. Some clones in this sample may be carry-over from other donors' samples.

This clonotype was recorded once. The DNA for the CDR3 is TGTGCCAGCAGTACGCCGGGACTAGCGGGACAAATCGCCCTTGGGCAGTACTTC. Encoded protein: CASSTPGLAGQIALGQYF. The J gene is TRBJ2-7, the V gene TRBV7-2; TRBD2 matches at 13 bases. This CDR3 spans 18 amino acids. Germline trimming cut 6 bases from V and 9 bases from J; bases unmatched to any gene: 20. Germline V lookup: CDR1 SGHTA, CDR2 FQGNSA.

At least ten counts were recorded for this clonotype. The V gene is TRBV4-3, the J gene TRBJ2-1; TRBD2 matches 10 bases. Germline V gene lookup returns CDR1 LGHNA and CDR2 YSLEER. The junction had 5 bases not matched to a gene; V was cut back by 0 bases and J by 9 bases. CDR3 length: 15 residues. The DNA for the CDR3 is TGCGCCAGCAGCCAAGAGGATAGCGGGGGGAGTGAGCAGTTCTTC. Protein: CASSQEDSGGSEQFF.

The chain combines TRBV10-3 with TRBJ2-1, with 9 bases lining up with TRBD2. Germline V gene data show CDR1 as ENHRY and CDR2 as SYGVKD. The CDR3 is 14 residues long. The CDR3 coding sequence is TGTGCGATAGCGGGAGTGATGCCCTACAATGAGCAGTTCTTC. This gives the protein CAIAGVMPYNEQFF.

The J gene is TRBJ1-4, the V gene TRBV7-2; 8 nucleotides match TRBD1. CDR1 and CDR2 from the germline V gene are SGHTA and FQGNSA. The CDR3 has 13 amino acids. The V segment lost 3 bases and the J segment 7 bases; nucleotides outside the gene matches: 1. Here the CDR3 reads CASSFTGGEKLFF. The CDR3 DNA sequence: TGTGCCAGCAGCTTCACAGGGGGTGAAAAACTGTTTTTT.

This clonotype appeared a few times. V is TRBV11-2 and J is TRBJ1-2; D call uncertain. This CDR3 is 14 amino acids long. Germline lookup yields CDR1 SGHAT and CDR2 FQNNGV. The V and J ends lost 3 bases and 4 bases respectively, with 12 bases between them. In DNA form, the CDR3 reads TGTGCCAGCAGCTTTCTCCCTGAAAGCTATGGCTACACCTTC. Amino acids: CASSFLPESYGYTF.

This clonotype was recorded at least ten times. The rearrangement uses TRBV19 and TRBJ2-1; TRBD2 matches at 10 bases. The CDR3 covers 15 residues. CDR1 and CDR2 (germline): LNHDA, SQIVND (reference sequence). The V segment lost 6 bases and the J segment 5 bases; nucleotides outside the gene matches: 7. The CDR3 DNA reads as TGTGCCAGTAGACGTGGACTAGCGGACAACAATGAGCAGTTCTTC. As protein: CASRRGLADNNEQFF.

This clonotype has only a few counts. The chain combines TRBV7-2 with TRBJ2-7; TRBD1 might be the D (7 bases). V was pared by 5 bases and J by 4 bases, with 21 bases between. The CDR3 covers 16 residues. In germline, CDR1 is SGHTA, CDR2 FQGNSA. This CDR3 reads CASSDNRGLMWYEQYF. Here the CDR3 DNA reads TGTGCCAGCAGCGACAACAGGGGACTTATGTGGTACGAGCAGTACTTC. Full variable domain (missing parts from reference TRBV7-2 and TRBJ2-7): GAGVSQSPSNKVTEKGKDVELRCDPISGHTALYWYRQSLGQGLEFLIYFQGNSAPDKSGLPSDRFSAERTGGSVSTLTIQRTQQEDSAVYLCASSDNRGLMWYEQYFGPGTRLTVT.

V usage is TRBV20-1 and J usage is TRBJ2-6; D is ambiguous. The ends were cut back, 0 bases at V and 2 bases at J, with 14 bases in the middle. This CDR3 contains 17 residues. Per the germline V gene, CDR1 is DFQATT and CDR2 is SNEGSKA (reference sequence). Here the CDR3 DNA reads TGCAGTGCTAGAGATCACGAACAAGCAACTGGGGCCAACGTCCTGACTTTC. Protein sequence: CSARDHEQATGANVLTF.

The chain uses TRBV5-1 and TRBJ2-1; no reliable D call. V shed 4 bases and J shed 8 bases, with 13 bases lying between them. Germline CDR1 is SGHRS and CDR2 is YFSETQ. CDR3 length equals 13 residues. CDR3 amino acids: CASSAPVQHEQFF. The CDR3 region has the DNA TGCGCCAGCAGCGCCCCGGTTCAACATGAGCAGTTCTTC.

This clonotype was detected only a few times. This chain links TRBV5-6 with TRBJ2-2, with D unresolved. Deletions cut 4 bases from V and 6 bases from J, with 10 bases between. The germline CDR1 and CDR2 sequences are SGHDT and YYEEEE. The CDR3 has 13 amino acids. The chain's CDR3 is CASSQTMAGELFF. DNA of the CDR3: TGTGCCAGCAGCCAAACTATGGCCGGGGAGCTGTTTTTT.

This clonotype came up many times. The chain joins TRBV7-2 to TRBJ1-1, with TRBD1 matching 7 bases. The CDR3 totals 14 residues. Unmatched junction bases numbered 12, after V lost 7 bases and J lost 7 bases. Germline lookup yields CDR1 SGHTA and CDR2 FQGNSA. In DNA form, the CDR3 reads TGTGCCAGCACCCTCCTCCGGGACAGTTTTGAAGCTTTCTTT. This codes for CASTLLRDSFEAFF.

This clonotype has a count of ten or more. The rearrangement uses TRBV7-2 and TRBJ2-3; 7 bases line up with TRBD1. CDR3 length: 15 residues. With 2 bases clipped from V and 5 bases from J, the junction kept 7 bases outside the gene matches. Germline V gene data show CDR1 as SGHTA and CDR2 as FQGNSA. The CDR3 sequence is CASSLQNRGIDTQYF. CDR3 DNA: TGTGCCAGCAGCTTACAGAACAGGGGTATAGATACGCAGTATTTT.

This clonotype occurred many times. The genes are TRBV6-5 and TRBJ2-3; 7 positions match TRBD2. V trimming: 2 bases; J trimming: 0 bases; junction bases outside the gene matches: 2. CDR3 length: 15 residues. In germline, CDR1 is MNHEY, CDR2 SVGAGI. The DNA of the CDR3 is TGTGCCAGCAGTTACACGGGAGGTAGCACAGATACGCAGTATTTT. The encoded protein is CASSYTGGSTDTQYF.

In its sample, this clonotype was seen many times. The chain has TRBV19 and TRBJ1-4, with 7 positions matching TRBD1. CDR3 size: 15 residues. The germline gives CDR1 LNHDA, CDR2 SQIVND (reference sequence). V was clipped by 7 bases and J by 2 bases; unmatched bases: 7. CDR3 region: CASTRTGGTNEKLFF. The CDR3 DNA is TGTGCCAGTACCAGGACAGGAGGTACTAATGAAAAACTGTTTTTT. Based on the CDR3 plus reference TRBV19 and TRBJ1-4, the full variable domain is DGGITQSPKYLFRKEGQNVTLSCEQNLNHDAMYWYRQDPGQGLRLIYYSQIVNDFQKGDIAEGYSVSREKKESFPLTVTSAQKNPTAFYLCASTRTGGTNEKLFFGSGTQLSVL.

On this clonotype itself: Because it lacks the conserved phenylalanine or tryptophan at the end, this CDR3 is likely a read error. The chain has TRBV20-1 and TRBJ2-3, with a tentative D call TRBD2 (5 bases). CDR3 length: 12 residues. Germline V gene lookup returns CDR1 DFQATT and CDR2 SNEGSKA (reference sequence). V lost 7 bases and J lost 1, with 9 bases in between. The CDR3 sequence is CSGVGGTDTQYY. DNA of the CDR3: TGCAGTGGAGTCGGGGGCACAGATACGCAGTATTAT.

The rearrangement uses TRBV4-2 and TRBJ2-7; D call uncertain. Germline V gives CDR1 LGHNA, CDR2 YNFKEQ. This CDR3 comprises 14 residues. V lost 0 bases, J lost 3 bases, and 9 bases lay in between. The CDR3 spells CASSQERSSYEQYF. The CDR3 nucleotides read TGTGCCAGCAGCCAAGAACGGTCAAGCTACGAGCAGTACTTC.

This clonotype was counted at least ten times. The rearrangement uses TRBV20-1 and TRBJ2-1; D possibly corresponds to TRBD2 (6 bases). From germline, CDR1 is DFQATT and CDR2 SNEGSKA (reference sequence). The CDR3 sequence is 15 residues long. Deletions cut 4 bases from V and 4 bases from J, with 17 bases between. The DNA of the CDR3 is TGCAGTGCTATAAGTCCGGGAGCAGATTACAATGAGCAGTTCTTC. Its protein product is CSAISPGADYNEQFF.

This clonotype was recorded many times. V is TRBV7-9 and J is TRBJ1-2; 9 bases align to TRBD1. This CDR3 spans 15 amino acids. Germline trimming cut 2 bases from V and 2 bases from J; bases unmatched to any gene: 3. The germline V gene encodes CDR1 SEHNR and CDR2 FQNEAQ (reference sequence). The DNA for the CDR3 is TGTGCCAGCAGCTTACCAACAGGGGGCAACTATGGCTACACCTTC. Protein product: CASSLPTGGNYGYTF.

The chain employs TRBV29-1 and TRBJ1-2, with TRBD1 matching 8 bases. V gave up 7 bases and J gave up 3 bases; unmatched junction bases: 4. This CDR3 has 12 residues. Looked up from germline, CDR1 is SQVTM and CDR2 is ANQGSEA. DNA for the CDR3: TGCAGCGCCGCGGACAGGGACTATGGCTACACCTTC. This sequence encodes CSAADRDYGYTF.

In DNA form, the CDR3 reads TGTGCCAGCAGTTTAGGGCAGGCCAAAAACATTCAGTACTTC. Residues: CASSLGQAKNIQYF. The chain is built from TRBV12-3 or TRBV12-4 and TRBJ2-4, with D unresolved. Trimming removed 1 base at V and 1 base at J, with 5 bases between. This CDR3 is built from 14 residues.

The chain recombines TRBV20-1 with TRBJ1-1; D perhaps matches TRBD1 (5 bases). This CDR3 region has 15 residues. The ends were cut back, 3 bases at V and 0 bases at J, with 14 bases in the middle. Per the germline V gene, CDR1 is DFQATT and CDR2 is SNEGSKA (reference sequence). CDR3 sequence (DNA): TGCAGTGCTAGCGGTGGGGACGGCATGAACACTGAAGCTTTCTTT. Amino acids: CSASGGDGMNTEAFF.

J is TRBJ2-1 and V is TRBV7-2; the match to TRBD2 covers 13 bases. The V gene end was trimmed by 5 bases and the J gene end by 8 bases; junction bases not matched to a gene: 6. The CDR3 is 15 residues long. Per germline, CDR1 SGHTA and CDR2 FQGNSA. The CDR3 loop is CASSLRTSGSYEQFF. For the CDR3, the DNA is TGTGCCAGCAGCCTCCGGACTAGCGGGAGCTATGAGCAGTTCTTC. The variable domain in full, with the rest retrieved from reference TRBV7-2 and TRBJ2-1, is GAGVSQSPSNKVTEKGKDVELRCDPISGHTALYWYRQSLGQGLEFLIYFQGNSAPDKSGLPSDRFSAERTGGSVSTLTIQRTQQEDSAVYLCASSLRTSGSYEQFFGPGTRLTVL.

This clonotype was detected ten times or more. This rearrangement joins TRBV20-1 to TRBJ2-1, with a weak D call TRBD1 (5 bases). The V end lost 3 bases, the J end lost 4 bases, and 13 bases lay between the germline ends. The CDR3 spans 14 residues. Germline V gives CDR1 DFQATT, CDR2 SNEGSKA (reference sequence). As DNA, the CDR3 is TGCAGTGCTAGGGGGCTAGGCGGATACAATGAGCAGTTCTTC. This codes for CSARGLGGYNEQFF.

Concerning this clonotype itself: Since a much larger clone is just one base distant, this may be a read error. The chain combines TRBV7-9 with TRBJ1-1, with D uncertain. From germline, CDR1 is SEHNR and CDR2 FQNEAQ (reference sequence). The CDR3 has 15 residues. Trimming pared 5 bases from V and 5 bases from J, leaving 18 bases between. In DNA form, the CDR3 reads TGTGCCAGCAGCCCGGGCGCCCGGGAGTGGACTGAAGCTTTCTTT. Protein: CASSPGAREWTEAFF.

In this sample, this clonotype turned up many times. This rearrangement joins TRBV28 to TRBJ1-5; TRBD1 might be the D (6 bases). Trimming cost V 4 bases and J 0 bases, with 16 bases left between them. CDR1 MDHEN and CDR2 SYDVKM come from the germline V gene. CDR3 length: 17 residues. CDR3 nucleotide sequence: TGTGCCAGCAGTTCAGCCCGGGACAAATATAGCAATCAGCCCCAGCATTTT. It codes for CASSSARDKYSNQPQHF.

This clonotype was observed a few times. This chain joins TRBV10-3 and TRBJ1-1; D unresolved. Germline V gene data show CDR1 as ENHRY and CDR2 as SYGVKD. Between the trimmed V and J ends, which lost 10 bases and 0 bases, there was a span of 12 bases. The CDR3 length is 13 residues. CDR3 bases: TGTGCCACTAAGGGAAAAATGAACACTGAAGCTTTCTTT. Protein: CATKGKMNTEAFF.